This T cell receptor (beta chain) was identified during a study of OX40 agonist ivuxolimab in advanced cancers. Profiling relied on immunoSEQ multiplex PCR, and the TCRdb table lists in-frame clones only, not all of them. The table has around 95,000 clones, more than 85% seen once. This TCR derives from an adult with an advanced solid tumor such as melanoma, head and neck, liver or kidney cancer. The sequences come from CD4+ or CD8+ T cells sorted from blood, collected in a trial of the OX40 agonist ivuxolimab.

For the CDR3, the DNA is TGTGCCAGCAGCTTAGTCGGGACCTACAATGAGCAGTTCTTC. This encodes CASSLVGTYNEQFF. The rearrangement uses TRBV7-2 and TRBJ2-1; maybe TRBD2 (5 bases). This CDR3 is 14 amino acids long. Looked up from germline, CDR1 is SGHTA and CDR2 is FQGNSA. Trimming left V 1 base short and J 2 bases short, with 6 bases between. The whole variable domain, remainder taken from reference TRBV7-2 and TRBJ2-1, is GAGVSQSPSNKVTEKGKDVELRCDPISGHTALYWYRQSLGQGLEFLIYFQGNSAPDKSGLPSDRFSAERTGGSVSTLTIQRTQQEDSAVYLCASSLVGTYNEQFFGPGTRLTVL.